What follows are 13 T cell receptor beta chains derived from one specimen sequenced in a study of shared clonotypes between healthy human individuals. Generated by immunoSEQ multiplex PCR, the TCRdb table keeps only in-frame clones and is missing some. The data show roughly 810,000 clones, 95% to 97% seen once. Naivety among CD8 cells was defined by CD45RO negativity and positive CCR7 selection, thereby excluding terminally differentiated effector memory CD45RA+ cells. The sequencing sample was made of naive CD8+ T cells sorted from blood. These receptor sequences come from a man aged 25 to 40 in good health.

The chain uses TRBV7-9 and TRBJ2-1, with D perhaps TRBD1 (6 bases). The CDR3 runs 15 residues. Trimming pared 7 bases from V and 7 bases from J, leaving 20 bases between. Germline V gene sequence: CDR1 SEHNR, CDR2 FQNEAQ (reference sequence). Written as DNA, the CDR3 is TGTGCCAGCATTTTACAGGGCCGTGTAAAAAATGAGCAGTTCTTC. It codes for CASILQGRVKNEQFF.

V is TRBV7-9 and J is TRBJ2-1; TRBD2 agrees at 9 bases. CDR1 SEHNR and CDR2 FQNEAQ come from the germline V gene (reference sequence). CDR3 length equals 15 residues. Germline trimming cut 7 bases from V and 6 bases from J; bases unmatched to any gene: 10. The CDR3 DNA reads TGTGCCAGCACCTCGTCTGGGCGGGAGGGCAATGAGCAGTTCTTC. It encodes CASTSSGREGNEQFF.

The genes are TRBV10-2 and TRBJ2-7, with unresolved D. Germline assignment: CDR1 WSHSY and CDR2 SAAADI. V shed 5 bases and J shed 1 base, with 12 bases lying between them. This CDR3 region has 14 residues. The CDR3 region is CASSSRNPSYEQYF. CDR3 nucleotides: TGCGCCAGCAGTAGTAGAAACCCATCCTACGAGCAGTACTTC.

Note on this clone: The same CDR3 can be traced to other DNA sequences in this sample. This sequence joins TRBV7-9 and TRBJ2-3; D is undetermined. This CDR3 region has 13 residues. Per germline, CDR1 SEHNR and CDR2 FQNEAQ (reference sequence). V dropped 2 bases and J dropped 2 bases, with 5 bases sitting between them. The chain's CDR3 is CASSLSSTDTQYF. The DNA of the CDR3 is TGTGCCAGCAGCTTAAGCTCCACAGATACGCAGTATTTT.

CDR3 nucleotides: TGTGCCAGCAGTTCGGAAGGGGGTTATTCTGGAAACACCATATATTTT. Translated, it gives CASSSEGGYSGNTIYF. V gene TRBV28 combines with J gene TRBJ1-3, with D maybe TRBD1 (6 bases). Per germline, CDR1 MDHEN and CDR2 SYDVKM. The CDR3 consists of 16 residues. Trimming took off 4 bases at V and 1 base at J, with 14 bases between the two ends.

This clone has a handful of counts. This sequence joins TRBV5-1 and TRBJ1-1; 10 positions agree with TRBD1. V gave up 4 bases and J gave up 9 bases; unmatched junction bases: 3. CDR3 size: 12 residues. Germline values: CDR1 SGHRS, CDR2 YFSETQ. CDR3 nucleotide sequence: TGCGCCAGCAGCCCGACAGGGGGCAAAGCTTTCTTT. It specifies CASSPTGGKAFF.

For the CDR3, the DNA is TGTGCCAGCAGCCCCCCTACAGGGAACACCGGGGAGCTGTTTTTT. Encoded protein: CASSPPTGNTGELFF. The chain has TRBV14 and TRBJ2-2; D might be TRBD1 (5 bases). Germline lookup yields CDR1 SGHDN and CDR2 FVKESK. The CDR3 has 15 amino acids. The ends were cut back, 4 bases at V and 1 base at J, with 10 bases in the middle.

This clone was seen once. The V and J genes are TRBV28 and TRBJ2-3, with D possibly TRBD2 on 7 matching bases. CDR1 is MDHEN and CDR2 is SYDVKM in the germline V gene. The V and J ends lost 6 bases and 1 base respectively, with 11 bases between them. CDR3 length: 14 residues. CDR3 in amino acids: CASSGRGRTDTQYF. The CDR3 nucleotides are TGTGCCAGCAGCGGGCGGGGGCGCACAGATACGCAGTATTTT.

V and J are TRBV10-3 and TRBJ2-1, with 7 positions matching TRBD1. J was trimmed by 2 bases and V by 0 bases; bases with no gene match: 7. The CDR3 extends over 17 amino acids. CDR1 is ENHRY and CDR2 is SYGVKD in the germline V gene. CDR3 sequence: CAISESAKGTAYNEQFF. CDR3 DNA sequence: TGTGCCATCAGTGAGTCGGCTAAGGGGACAGCCTACAATGAGCAGTTCTTC.

The chain couples TRBV2 to TRBJ1-4, with 8 bases aligning to TRBD1. The CDR3 has 15 amino acids. The V segment lost 7 bases and the J segment 4 bases; nucleotides outside the gene matches: 8. CDR1 and CDR2 (germline): SNHLY, FYNNEI. The chain's CDR3 is CASISRQGYNEKLFF. CDR3 DNA: TGTGCCAGCATCAGTAGACAGGGGTATAATGAAAAACTGTTTTTT.

This chain joins TRBV11-2 and TRBJ2-1; TRBD2 matches at 9 bases. Losses at the gene ends were 0 bases for V and 4 bases for J; bases not matched to a gene: 7. Germline loops: CDR1 SGHAT, CDR2 FQNNGV. The CDR3 consists of 17 residues. The CDR3 coding sequence is TGTGCCAGCAGCTTAGACGGGGGGACTAGCAGTTACAATGAGCAGTTCTTC. The encoded protein is CASSLDGGTSSYNEQFF.

V gene TRBV6-1 combines with J gene TRBJ1-5, with a tentative D call TRBD1 (5 bases). V was pared by 7 bases and J by 7 bases, with 11 bases between. Germline V gene data show CDR1 as MNHNS and CDR2 as SASEGT. The CDR3 runs 12 residues. The CDR3 reads CASKGRGQPQHF. The CDR3 DNA follows: TGTGCCAGCAAGGGGCGGGGACAGCCCCAGCATTTT.

The chain joins TRBV29-1 to TRBJ2-3; D uncertain. V was pared by 2 bases and J by 4 bases, with 10 bases between. In germline, CDR1 is SQVTM, CDR2 ANQGSEA. The CDR3 runs to 13 residues. As DNA, the CDR3 is TGCAGCGTTGAACCGGCGGAGTCAGATACGCAGTATTTT. Its protein product is CSVEPAESDTQYF.